This T cell receptor beta chain was identified in a study of blood T cell repertoires in COVID-19 (TCRdb year 2020). As for the study more broadly: Collaborator samples came from the United States, Italy and Spain and covered acute and convalescent phases of COVID-19. Nearly every sample came with metadata listing a de-identified subject ID, COVID-19 status, age in years and sex. Where HLA class I and class II types were available, the types were taken from metadata supplied by the sample provider, not from assay-based typing. Samples were obtained from the ongoing ImmuneRACE study (first 160 participants) and from some 1,300 subjects provided by 6 global collaborators. The repertoires were released in a freely available public database meant as a resource for research on the immune response to SARS-CoV-2. Deeply sampled blood TCRbeta repertoires from subjects exposed to, actively infected with, or recovered from COVID-19 were included in the dataset. The material from the prospective study consisted of cDNA or gDNA derived from T cells, B-cell-depleted T cells, or PBMCs.

At one collaborating source in Seattle, patients were enrolled during active infection and were followed longitudinally through the course of disease. Collaborating institutions collected whole blood in K2EDTA tubes following their own protocols. Collaborator samples were shipped for TCRbeta analysis as frozen whole blood, isolated PBMCs, or DNA extracted from either sample type. TCRbeta CDR3 regions were amplified from genomic DNA by means of the immunoSEQ Assay, a bias-controlled multiplex PCR. In the source study's methods: Nucleated cell counts per sample were estimated from amplification of reference gene primers within the assay. To quantify the absolute abundance of each unique TCRbeta CDR3 rearrangement, sequence reads were collapsed and filtered. Productive Simpson clonality was computed per sample as the square root of Simpson's diversity index over productive rearrangements. TCRdb holds this immuneACCESS table with in-frame rearrangements only. Some clones are missing; in checked studies, unresolved V genes explain under half, and the rest has no known cause. V and J calls and clone size are as listed in that table; D and trimming were resolved from the DNA. This sample comprises fewer than 300,000 clones, over 80% of them detected only once. Jointly, the top ten make up 6.3% of the sample.

About this clone itself: Its antigen specificity is not known. Compared with germline, one end of the junction differs, possibly owing to a read error.

The germline V gene (reference sequence) supplies CDR1 LGHDT and CDR2 YNNKEL. The CDR3 runs 9 amino acids, cysteine and phenylalanine included. The only DNA kept is the CDR3, 27 bases in frame from the first base. The research as a whole found: The amount of clinical and demographic metadata varied by source and participant and was provided uncurated.

This receptor was taken from a woman aged 45-65 years with COVID-19, enrolled during active disease. Rearrangement joined TRBV3-1 (or the pseudogene TRBV3-2) to TRBJ1-1, and possibly TRBD1, on 5 matching bases. Input material: peripheral blood. The CDR3 is CASSHRDSF. The DNA sequence is given as TGTGCCAGCAGCCACAGGGATTCCTTT.